This entry is about one T cell receptor beta chain. Antigen unknown. This entry belongs to a study of cytomegalovirus exposure and HLA in healthy donors. Trimming stripped 8 bases from V and 2 bases from J, with 12 bases between. The CDR3 spans 13 residues. Germline V gene data show CDR1 as MNHNS and CDR2 as SASEGT. General study points: When the data were analyzed later, several of the most significant clusters appeared to be linked to common viral pathogens.

The PCR contained 60 Vbeta and 13 Jbeta primers. The data were produced by immunoSEQ multiplex PCR, yet TCRdb's version contains in-frame clones alone and is incomplete. The data hold 64,000 or so clones, with roughly 64% observed a single time. Healthy bone marrow donors formed the donor group. Sequencing was done on a sample of PBMCs. The V call is TRBV6-1, the J call TRBJ2-5; D is undetermined. The sequence was collected from a man in his forties or fifties in good health and CMV-seropositive. Written as DNA, the CDR3 is TGTGCCAGCGTCCGTAACAGACAAGAGACCCAGTACTTC. The encoded protein is CASVRNRQETQYF.